These T cell receptor beta chains were read from a single sample in a study of T cells in Graves' hyperthyroidism and ophthalmopathy. Via MiXCR, TCRdb re-called the multiplex PCR reads, giving one row per CDR3 protein. The sample contains hundreds of thousands of distinct CDR3 sequences, 15% to 18% of which appear only once. Sequencing was carried out using blood. These receptors all come from a woman in her late teens or twenties with Graves' hyperthyroidism. Each CDR3 is given with its conserved first and last residue.

v_call	j_call	cdr3_aa
TRBV10-3	TRBJ1-6	CAISEQGKIRNSPLHF
TRBV27	TRBJ2-3	CASSFGGGLTDTQYF
TRBV11-3	TRBJ2-1	CASSFLALRDEQFF
TRBV25-1	TRBJ1-1	CASSELGGGTEAFF
TRBV10-2	TRBJ2-5	CATKLGGETQYF
TRBV5-5	TRBJ2-1	CASSLSQRGYNEQFF
TRBV27	TRBJ2-1	CASSLLGDHNEQFF
TRBV10-2	TRBJ2-2	CASSRGSDFGELFF
TRBV12-3/TRBV12-4	TRBJ2-1	CASILASGIYNEQFF
TRBV4-2	TRBJ2-3	CASSQDYGGGTDTQYF
TRBV28	TRBJ2-1	CASQDSGGGFSYNEQFF
TRBV7-8	TRBJ2-1	CASSRANNEQFF
TRBV19	TRBJ1-1	CASSIARLIDRGTEAFF
TRBV30	TRBJ2-5	CAWNPGGGQETQYF
TRBV15	TRBJ1-2	CATSPQKAGWYGYTF
TRBV2	TRBJ2-2	CASSEGLAGTGELFF
TRBV19	TRBJ1-3	CASSINREDTIYF
TRBV7-6	TRBJ2-1	CASSWTSGVNNEQFF
TRBV12-3/TRBV12-4	TRBJ2-1	CASSLSSGGWNEQFF
TRBV7-8	TRBJ1-1	CASSRAQGLAFF
TRBV15	TRBJ2-1	CAAYSRDTNEQFF
TRBV5-5	TRBJ2-7	CASRTVPGTGSYEQYF
TRBV3-1	TRBJ2-1	CASSRVGYQVFF
TRBV6-9	TRBJ2-1	CASSSVLMEDEQFF
TRBV19	TRBJ1-2	CASTDGTAGGEGYTF
TRBV20-1	TRBJ2-4	CSALGQGGDIQYF
TRBV20-1	TRBJ1-4	CSARPVGTDNEKLFF
TRBV7-9	TRBJ1-2	CASSLVALTNYGYTF
TRBV19	TRBJ1-5	CASRPQGHQPQHF
TRBV20-1	TRBJ2-7	CSARYSSGYEQYF
TRBV5-1	TRBJ2-7	CASSLGGISYKQYF
TRBV12-3/TRBV12-4	TRBJ2-7	CASSPRRGSSSYEQYF
TRBV11-3	TRBJ1-6	CASSLIRNSPLHF
TRBV13	TRBJ2-4	CASSPPGSYLGDIQYF
TRBV3-1	TRBJ2-7	CASSQEQQSYEQYF
TRBV6-1	TRBJ1-5	CASSDRQGTYQPQHF
TRBV2	TRBJ2-3	CASSATLGQSTDTQYF
TRBV11-2	TRBJ2-2	CASSASHANTGELFF
TRBV20-1	TRBJ2-5	CSAGPIAGGRETQYF
TRBV19	TRBJ2-7	CASSNSGGPLYEQYF
TRBV5-5	TRBJ2-7	CASSFSAQGHYEQYF
TRBV2	TRBJ2-7	CASSDVQGTYEQYF
TRBV11-2	TRBJ2-7	CASSFIYEQYF
TRBV5-1	TRBJ2-1	CASSLAKRDRERGGENEQFF
TRBV4-1	TRBJ2-7	CASSHGPWGDYEQYF